This TCR beta chain came from a study of immune evolution from preneoplasia to lung adenocarcinoma. Study-wide background: HLA loss of heterozygosity: 7% AIS, roughly 15% MIA, about 32% ADC, none AAH.

The CDR3 length is 13 residues. J lost 9 bases, V lost 5 bases, and 8 bases had no gene match. Germline V gene data show CDR1 as SGHTA and CDR2 as FQGNSA. The protocol was immunoSEQ multiplex PCR, while the TCRdb copy is restricted to in-frame clones and leaves out a portion. Here the sample spans 13,000 or so clones, 85% being singletons. The sequenced material came from FFPE tissue from an adenomatous hyperplasia lung lesion. Subset in this sample: atypical adenomatous hyperplasia (AAH), lung preneoplasia. The source is a person between 50 and 70 years old with lung adenocarcinoma. The chain couples TRBV7-2 to TRBJ2-7; TRBD1 matches 9 bases. CDR3 loop: CASSPPTGGGQYF. The CDR3 DNA reads as TGTGCCAGCAGCCCACCAACAGGGGGCGGGCAGTACTTC. Full variable domain (remainder filled in from reference TRBV7-2 and TRBJ2-7): GAGVSQSPSNKVTEKGKDVELRCDPISGHTALYWYRQSLGQGLEFLIYFQGNSAPDKSGLPSDRFSAERTGGSVSTLTIQRTQQEDSAVYLCASSPPTGGGQYFGPGTRLTVT.